This TCR beta chain is from a study of T cell repertoires in cytomegalovirus infection. Study conclusions and caveats: Summed public TCR beta family frequency identified CMV carriers bearing the relevant HLA.

This clonotype was counted many times. Its target is not known. TCRdb fed the reads into MiXCR, producing one record per CDR3 protein. Found here are about 130,000 distinct CDR3 sequences, 7.5% to 9% of them singletons; the top ten hold about 9.5%. Germline CDR1 is SEHNR and CDR2 is FQNEAQ (reference sequence). V gave up 5 bases and J gave up 3 bases, with 10 bases separating them. This CDR3 contains 13 residues. The specimen was PBMCs. This TCR came from a human donor in good health (CMV status not recorded). Some clones in this sample may be carry-over from other donors' samples. This chain joins TRBV7-9 and TRBJ1-2; D remains unclear. CDR3 sequence reads: CASSLQEDYGYTF. The CDR3 DNA reads as TGTGCCAGCAGCCTGCAAGAGGACTATGGCTACACCTTC.